These 19 T cell receptor beta chains came from one sample sequenced in a study of vaccination and CD4 T cells after COVID-19. No antigen has been identified for these receptors. The treatment denotes: 10-day PBMC culture with coronavirus spike peptide pools or control peptides (ViraFEST assay). Sequencing of cultured CD4+ T cell DNA used the Oncomine TCR Beta short-read assay. TCRdb called the PCR reads again in MiXCR, with one record for every CDR3 protein. The sample yields about 15,000 distinct CDR3 sequences, more than 65% seen once. This specimen consisted of CD4+ T cells from blood, cultured in vitro, obtained after SARS-CoV-2 vaccination. The receptors here all came from a human donor who received a COVID-19 vaccine.

The rearrangement joins TRBV10-3 to TRBJ1-3; the D is unclear. Trimming stripped 0 bases from V and 2 bases from J, with 8 bases between. Germline V CDR1 and CDR2: ENHRY, SYGVKD. This CDR3 is built from 15 residues. In DNA form, the CDR3 reads TGTGCCATCAGTGAGTCGCGGGTTACTGGAAACACCATATATTTT. Translated: CAISESRVTGNTIYF.

The chain carries TRBV20-1 and TRBJ1-2; 7 bases are shared with TRBD1. The CDR3 is 12 amino acids. CDR1 is DFQATT, CDR2 SNEGSKA, per germline (reference sequence). V lost 5 bases to trimming and J lost 3 bases; unmatched junction nucleotides: 3. This CDR3 reads CSASTGDYGYTF. In DNA form, the CDR3 reads TGCAGTGCTTCTACAGGGGACTATGGCTACACCTTC.

This rearrangement joins TRBV12-3 or TRBV12-4 to TRBJ2-3; no reliable D call. The CDR3 sequence is 14 residues long. V was cut by 1 base and J by 3 bases, with 8 bases left in between. Written as DNA, the CDR3 is TGTGCCAGCAGTTTAGGTGGCGGAACAGATACGCAGTATTTT. Protein: CASSLGGGTDTQYF.

DNA for the CDR3: TGTGCCACCGTGCGGACAGGGTTTAATTCACCCCTCCACTTT. It is translated as CATVRTGFNSPLHF. The chain recombines TRBV6-1 with TRBJ1-6, with TRBD1 identical over 8 bases. The CDR3 has 14 amino acids. Trimming cost V 10 bases and J 6 bases; bases outside gene matches: 8. Germline assignment: CDR1 MNHNS and CDR2 SASEGT.

This chain uses TRBV19 with TRBJ1-5; a possible D gene is TRBD1 (6 bases). The CDR3 is 15 residues long. The V end was cut by 3 bases, the J end by 7 bases, with 16 bases between. CDR1 is LNHDA and CDR2 is SQIVND in the germline V gene (reference sequence). CDR3 in DNA: TGTGCCAGTAGTATTGCGGGTGGGGGGGGCCAGCCCCAGCATTTT. It encodes CASSIAGGGGQPQHF. The full variable domain, in which reference TRBV19 and TRBJ1-5 provide the parts outside the CDR3, is DGGITQSPKYLFRKEGQNVTLSCEQNLNHDAMYWYRQDPGQGLRLIYYSQIVNDFQKGDIAEGYSVSREKKESFPLTVTSAQKNPTAFYLCASSIAGGGGQPQHFGDGTRLSIL.

The rearrangement links TRBV7-9 to TRBJ1-6; D uncertain. In germline, CDR1 is SEHNR, CDR2 FQNEAQ (reference sequence). With 5 bases removed from V and 10 bases from J, the gap between germline ends came to 9 bases. The CDR3 is 12 amino acids. In nucleotides, the CDR3 is TGTGCCAGCAGCAAACCCCGGTCACCCCTCCACTTT. Translated, it gives CASSKPRSPLHF.

This rearrangement joins TRBV18 to TRBJ2-1; 8 nucleotides align to TRBD2. The CDR3 length is 16 residues. Per germline, CDR1 KGHSH and CDR2 LQKENI. After removal of 3 bases from V and 4 bases from J, the junction contained 8 bases not matched to a gene. CDR3 nucleotide sequence: TGTGCCAGCTCACCGATGTCCGGACTAGCATACAATGAGCAGTTCTTC. Its protein product is CASSPMSGLAYNEQFF.

The chain recombines TRBV7-9 with TRBJ1-5; 7 bases are shared with TRBD1. J lost 4 bases, V lost 3 bases, and 9 bases had no gene match. Germline CDR1 SEHNR, CDR2 FQNEAQ (reference sequence). The CDR3 consists of 16 residues. The CDR3 DNA sequence: TGTGCCAGCAGCTTTAGCGGGACAGTTGGGAATCAGCCCCAGCATTTT. Translation: CASSFSGTVGNQPQHF. The full variable domain, with the rest looked up from reference TRBV7-9 and TRBJ1-5, is DTGVSQNPRHKITKRGQNVTFRCDPISEHNRLYWYRQTLGQGPEFLTYFQNEAQLEKSRLLSDRFSAERPKGSFSTLEIQRTEQGDSAMYLCASSFSGTVGNQPQHFGDGTRLSIL.

The chain couples TRBV7-2 to TRBJ2-7; TRBD2 agrees at 12 bases. The CDR3 loop spans 17 amino acids. Trimming at V came to 6 bases and at J to 0 bases, leaving 9 bases not matched to a gene. CDR1 and CDR2 from the germline V gene are SGHTA and FQGNSA. The CDR3 nucleotides read TGTGCCAGCAGAAGAACTAGCGGGGGGCCGAGCTCCTACGAGCAGTACTTC. Amino acid sequence: CASRRTSGGPSSYEQYF.

J is TRBJ1-2 and V is TRBV6-7; TRBD1 matches 8 bases. TRBV6-7 belongs to the ORF category, with a function that is uncertain. This CDR3 has 16 amino acids. Germline trimming cut 4 bases from V and 7 bases from J; bases unmatched to any gene: 14. The CDR3 sequence: CASSSSLVDRVGGYTF. The CDR3 DNA sequence: TGTGCCAGCAGTTCATCCCTTGTGGACAGGGTCGGTGGCTACACCTTC.

The chain joins TRBV7-8 to TRBJ2-3, with 7 bases identical to TRBD2. V lost 1 base to trimming and J lost 2 bases; unmatched junction nucleotides: 6. Germline lookup yields CDR1 SGHVS and CDR2 FQNEAQ. The CDR3 runs 16 residues. CDR3 sequence: CASSLVSGHDTDTQYF. The CDR3 nucleotides are TGTGCCAGCAGCTTAGTTAGCGGGCACGACACAGATACGCAGTATTTT.

This chain links TRBV6-1 with TRBJ1-5; D is unresolved. CDR1 and CDR2 (germline): MNHNS, SASEGT. Trimming stripped 3 bases from V and 0 bases from J, with 3 bases between. CDR3 length equals 13 residues. CDR3 in amino acids: CASSDVSNQPQHF. The CDR3 DNA reads TGTGCCAGCAGTGACGTTAGCAATCAGCCCCAGCATTTT.

This clonotype came up once. V usage is TRBV19 and J usage is TRBJ1-2; 10 bases are shared with TRBD1. The CDR3 has 13 residues. The germline gives CDR1 LNHDA, CDR2 SQIVND (reference sequence). V gave up 5 bases and J gave up 5 bases; unmatched junction bases: 2. CDR3 coding DNA: TGTGCCAGTAGTCGACAGGGGGCGTATGGCTACACCTTC. This encodes CASSRQGAYGYTF.

In its sample, this clonotype was seen once. J is TRBJ2-7 and V is TRBV19; 8 bases align to TRBD1. Germline lookup yields CDR1 LNHDA and CDR2 SQIVND (reference sequence). The J segment lost 0 bases and the V segment lost 5 bases, leaving 3 bases of the junction unmatched. This CDR3 is built from 14 residues. CDR3 sequence (DNA): TGTGCCAGTAGTCCGGGACAGGCCTCCTACGAGCAGTACTTC. It encodes CASSPGQASYEQYF.

The chain links TRBV30 to TRBJ2-5; the D gene is possibly TRBD1 (9 bases). The germline gives CDR1 GTSNPN, CDR2 SVGIG (reference sequence). The CDR3 totals 15 residues. The V end lost 7 bases, the J end lost 5 bases, and 23 bases lay between the germline ends. Here the CDR3 reads CASSGGGQGPETQYF. The CDR3 DNA follows: TGTGCCTCCTCCGGGGGGGGACAGGGCCCGGAGACCCAGTACTTC.

The rearrangement links TRBV7-3 to TRBJ1-6, with D possibly matching TRBD1 (5 bases). V lost 5 bases and J lost 6, with 14 bases in between. The length of the CDR3 is 15 residues. Germline CDR1 is SGHTA and CDR2 is FQGTGA. The CDR3: CASSAAGTSNSPLHF. The CDR3 DNA reads TGTGCCAGCAGCGCAGCCGGGACTTCTAATTCACCCCTCCACTTT.

This chain joins TRBV28 and TRBJ1-1; unclear D gene. This CDR3 is 15 amino acids long. In germline, CDR1 is MDHEN, CDR2 SYDVKM. The V and J ends lost 6 bases and 4 bases respectively, with 18 bases between them. The CDR3 spells CASSLDLGGGTEAFF. The CDR3 DNA reads as TGTGCCAGCAGCTTAGACTTGGGAGGAGGCACTGAAGCTTTCTTT.

CDR3 loop: CSARDGGPQETQYF. The CDR3 bases are TGCAGTGCTAGAGACGGGGGACCCCAAGAGACCCAGTACTTC. This chain links TRBV20-1 with TRBJ2-5; TRBD2 might be the D (6 bases). The CDR3 sequence is 14 residues long. Germline V CDR1 and CDR2: DFQATT, SNEGSKA (reference sequence). The V end lost 0 bases, the J end lost 1 base, and 9 bases lay between the germline ends.

Remarks on this clonotype: This may be a read error: a much more frequent sequence differs by one nucleotide. J is TRBJ2-5 and V is TRBV21-1. TRBV21-1 is annotated as a pseudogene. The CDR3 has 14 amino acids. The CDR3 region is CASSKDQSQETQYF. For the CDR3, the DNA is TGTGCCAGCAGCAAAGATCAAAGCCAAGAGACCCAGTACTTC.